These 5 T cell receptor beta chains were all obtained from the same sample, sequenced in a study of metastatic and nonmetastatic thyroid tumors. Every patient was untreated before thyroid surgery. From the PCR reads, TCRdb re-called clones with MiXCR. The table includes about 21,000 clones, 18% detected once. Input material: blood. These receptors originate from a male donor with papillary thyroid cancer or a benign thyroid nodule (not recorded which). Some clones in this sample may be carry-over from other donors' samples.

V and J are TRBV5-5 and TRBJ2-4; D is perhaps TRBD1 (6 bases). The CDR3 is made up of 14 amino acids. The germline V and J ends were trimmed by 7 bases and 0 bases, with 11 bases remaining between them. Germline CDR1 is SGHKS and CDR2 is YYEKEE (reference sequence). Here the CDR3 DNA reads TGTGCCAGCGGATACAGGGTAGCCAAAAACATTCAGTACTTC. Its translation is CASGYRVAKNIQYF.

In this sample, this clone turned up many times. The rearrangement joins TRBV11-2 to TRBJ1-1, with 7 bases that match TRBD1. The CDR3 has 16 amino acids. Germline V gene lookup returns CDR1 SGHAT and CDR2 FQNNGV. Germline trimming cut 4 bases from V and 0 bases from J; bases unmatched to any gene: 8. The CDR3: CASSYRDRRMNTEAFF. Here the CDR3 DNA reads TGTGCCAGCAGCTACCGGGACAGACGAATGAACACTGAAGCTTTCTTT.

V gene TRBV6-1 combines with J gene TRBJ1-3; no clear D. This CDR3 comprises 15 residues. V was cut by 6 bases and J by 4 bases, with 16 bases left in between. Germline CDR1 and CDR2: MNHNS and SASEGT. The CDR3: CASSQEFGSGNTIYF. CDR3 DNA: TGTGCCAGCAGCCAAGAATTCGGTTCCGGAAACACCATATATTTT.

This clone was seen a handful of times. The rearrangement links TRBV7-3 to TRBJ2-7, with 9 bases fitting TRBD2. J was trimmed by 4 bases and V by 4 bases; bases with no gene match: 26. The germline gives CDR1 SGHTA, CDR2 FQGTGA. This CDR3 region has 21 residues. Here the CDR3 reads CASSSRLRGGLTRLWGYEQYF. Written as DNA, the CDR3 is TGTGCCAGCAGCTCCAGGCTGCGGGGGGGCCTGACACGACTATGGGGGTACGAGCAGTACTTC.

This clone was observed many times. The V and J genes are TRBV7-8 and TRBJ1-2; 7 bases align to TRBD1. Germline assignment: CDR1 SGHVS and CDR2 FQNEAQ. V lost 5 bases and J lost 6; bases outside the gene matches: 9. This CDR3 comprises 14 residues. CDR3 protein: CASSPLKTGHGYTF. CDR3 DNA: TGTGCCAGCAGCCCCCTAAAGACAGGGCATGGCTACACCTTC.